This TCR beta chain was recorded in a study of blood T cell repertoires in COVID-19. On the study more broadly: The United States, Italy and Spain were the sources of the acute and convalescent COVID-19 samples. In each case, the material was cDNA or gDNA derived from T cells, B-cell-depleted T cells, or PBMCs.

Trimming pared 2 bases from V and 6 bases from J, leaving 8 bases between. The CDR3 contains 12 residues. Germline CDR1 reads MRHNA; CDR2 reads SNTAGT. Methods used by the authors: Amplification of reference gene primers was used by the study to estimate nucleated cell counts. Sequenced by immunoSEQ multiplex PCR; TCRdb stores in-frame clones only, minus some. That table furnishes V, J and clone size, whereas the DNA furnished D and trimming. Counted here are 110,000 to 150,000 clones, approximately 90% occurring once; the ten biggest clones make up 3.5% to 5.5%. The gene calls are TRBV6-4 and TRBJ2-7, with D unclear. What was sequenced was peripheral blood. This receptor was obtained from a woman aged 40-49 years with acute or convalescent COVID-19. The chain's CDR3 is CASSDAVREQYF. The CDR3 DNA is TGTGCCAGCAGTGACGCTGTGCGCGAGCAGTACTTC.